The 13 T cell receptor beta chains presented below share a single source sample, sequenced in a study of shared clonotypes between healthy human individuals. Assay used: immunoSEQ multiplex PCR; TCRdb lists only in-frame clones, some missing. The sample has around 1.6 million clones; 95% to 99% are singletons. The sequenced material came from naive CD4+ T cells sorted from blood. Indicated subset: CD45RA+ positively selected. These receptors were obtained from a man aged 25 to 45 in good health.

V usage is TRBV14 and J usage is TRBJ2-3; unclear D gene. Per germline, CDR1 SGHDN and CDR2 FVKESK. Trimming pared 1 base from V and 1 base from J, leaving 12 bases between. The CDR3 runs to 16 residues. The CDR3: CASSQVPPLGTDTQYF. The CDR3, as DNA: TGTGCCAGCAGCCAAGTCCCCCCTCTCGGCACAGATACGCAGTATTTT.

This chain links TRBV19 with TRBJ1-2, with D possibly matching TRBD1 (5 bases). The CDR3 is 15 amino acids. The germline gives CDR1 LNHDA, CDR2 SQIVND (reference sequence). V shed 3 bases and J shed 2 bases, with 13 bases lying between them. The CDR3 here is CASSIGRGGNYGYTF. The DNA of the CDR3 is TGTGCCAGTAGTATCGGCCGGGGGGGAAACTATGGCTACACCTTC.

This clone was observed once. CDR3 region: CASSEGLGSNQPQHF. Written as DNA, the CDR3 is TGTGCCAGCAGTGAAGGTTTGGGTAGCAATCAGCCCCAGCATTTT. The chain is built from TRBV2 and TRBJ1-5; D gene ambiguous. The germline V gene encodes CDR1 SNHLY and CDR2 FYNNEI. V shed 1 base and J shed 0 bases, with 7 bases lying between them. This CDR3 spans 15 amino acids. Full variable domain (missing parts from reference TRBV2 and TRBJ1-5): EPEVTQTPSHQVTQMGQEVILRCVPISNHLYFYWYRQILGQKVEFLVSFYNNEISEKSEIFDDQFSVERPDGSNFTLKIRSTKLEDSAMYFCASSEGLGSNQPQHFGDGTRLSIL.

This rearrangement joins TRBV25-1 to TRBJ2-2, with D hard to call. CDR1 and CDR2 from the germline V gene are MGHDK and SYGVNS. The CDR3 loop spans 18 amino acids. Trimming removed 1 base from V and 5 bases from J, with 20 bases in between. DNA for the CDR3: TGTGCCAGCAGTGAATTAAGGGTAGTTGATCCGCGGACCGGGGAGCTGTTTTTT. Its translation: CASSELRVVDPRTGELFF.

The rearrangement links TRBV29-1 to TRBJ1-2; the D gene is possibly TRBD1 (6 bases). This CDR3 comprises 14 residues. V was clipped by 4 bases and J by 2 bases, with 14 bases between them. Germline V lookup: CDR1 SQVTM, CDR2 ANQGSEA. The chain's CDR3 is CSVVPRRGNYGYTF. Here the CDR3 DNA reads TGCAGCGTTGTCCCGCGTAGGGGGAACTATGGCTACACCTTC. The variable domain in full, with the rest retrieved from reference TRBV29-1 and TRBJ1-2, is SAVISQKPSRDICQRGTSLTIQCQVDSQVTMMFWYRQQPGQSLTLIATANQGSEATYESGFVIDKFPISRPNLTFSTLTVSNMSPEDSSIYLCSVVPRRGNYGYTFGSGTRLTVV.

The chain recombines TRBV6-6 with TRBJ1-1; D call uncertain. The CDR3 consists of 14 residues. Between the trimmed V and J ends, which lost 4 bases and 2 bases, there was a span of 11 bases. The germline gives CDR1 MNHNY, CDR2 SVGAGI (reference sequence). CDR3 DNA sequence: TGTGCCAGCAGTTCGTACGGGCTAAACACTGAAGCTTTCTTT. It yields the protein CASSSYGLNTEAFF.

V and J are TRBV7-9 and TRBJ2-6; TRBD1 agrees at 10 bases. Losses at the gene ends were 5 bases for V and 3 bases for J; bases not matched to a gene: 4. CDR1 and CDR2 (germline): SEHNR, FQNEAQ (reference sequence). The CDR3 totals 16 residues. In DNA, the CDR3 is TGTGCCAGCAGCGAGGGACAGGGGATTGGGGCCAACGTCCTGACTTTC. Protein sequence: CASSEGQGIGANVLTF. Full variable domain (missing parts from reference TRBV7-9 and TRBJ2-6): DTGVSQNPRHKITKRGQNVTFRCDPISEHNRLYWYRQTLGQGPEFLTYFQNEAQLEKSRLLSDRFSAERPKGSFSTLEIQRTEQGDSAMYLCASSEGQGIGANVLTFGAGSRLTVL.

The gene calls are TRBV5-6 and TRBJ2-7; D ambiguous. Germline values: CDR1 SGHDT, CDR2 YYEEEE. Trimming took off 1 base at V and 6 bases at J, with 8 bases between the two ends. CDR3 length: 12 amino acids. The CDR3 region is CASSLKGGEQYF. CDR3 nucleotides: TGTGCCAGCAGCTTGAAGGGCGGCGAGCAGTACTTC.

The rearrangement links TRBV2 to TRBJ2-5, with D perhaps TRBD2 (5 bases). Deletions cut 7 bases from V and 3 bases from J, with 12 bases between. From germline, CDR1 is SNHLY and CDR2 FYNNEI. This CDR3 has 13 amino acids. The CDR3 region has the DNA TGTGCCAGCATTAGGGAGATAGAAGAGACCCAGTACTTC. Encoded protein: CASIREIEETQYF.

The chain joins TRBV10-2 to TRBJ2-7; possibly TRBD2 for D (5 bases). The CDR3 has 15 amino acids. V shed 0 bases and J shed 2 bases, with 11 bases lying between them. Germline lookup yields CDR1 WSHSY and CDR2 SAAADI. CDR3 protein: CASSESTSGPYEQYF. The CDR3 nucleotides are TGCGCCAGCAGTGAGTCGACCAGCGGTCCCTACGAGCAGTACTTC.

The chain carries TRBV7-2 and TRBJ2-1; D is uncertain. This CDR3 is 15 amino acids long. V was pared by 0 bases and J by 0 bases, with 6 bases between. Germline values: CDR1 SGHTA, CDR2 FQGNSA. The CDR3 loop reads CASSLAGISYNEQFF. The CDR3 nucleotides read TGTGCCAGCAGCTTAGCGGGGATCTCCTACAATGAGCAGTTCTTC.

The J gene is TRBJ1-2, the V gene TRBV18; 8 bases match TRBD1. Germline V gives CDR1 KGHSH, CDR2 LQKENI. The trim removed 6 bases at V and 3 bases at J, leaving 18 bases unmatched. The CDR3 is 18 residues long. The CDR3 DNA is TGTGCCAGCTCCCGCAGGGCGCCCGCCGGGACAGGACACTATGGCTACACCTTC. It yields the protein CASSRRAPAGTGHYGYTF.

V is TRBV19 and J is TRBJ2-3, with 12 nucleotides matching TRBD2. The ends lost 5 bases at V and 2 bases at J; junction bases unmatched: 5. CDR1 is LNHDA and CDR2 is SQIVND in the germline V gene (reference sequence). The CDR3 spans 16 residues. CDR3 sequence reads: CASSSRLAGATDTQYF. CDR3 nucleotides: TGTGCCAGTAGTTCAAGACTAGCGGGAGCCACAGATACGCAGTATTTT. Based on the CDR3 plus reference TRBV19 and TRBJ2-3, the full variable domain is DGGITQSPKYLFRKEGQNVTLSCEQNLNHDAMYWYRQDPGQGLRLIYYSQIVNDFQKGDIAEGYSVSREKKESFPLTVTSAQKNPTAFYLCASSSRLAGATDTQYFGPGTRLTVL.